This TCR beta chain was retrieved from a study of early T cells in non-severe SARS-CoV-2 infection. TCRdb itself ran the 5' RACE reads through MiXCR, one entry per CDR3 protein. This table holds around 77,000 distinct CDR3 sequences, roughly 9.1% found once. This clonotype was picked up many times. V lost 6 bases, J lost 10 bases, and 9 bases lay in between. Germline lookup yields CDR1 SNHLY and CDR2 FYNNEI. The CDR3 covers 11 residues. The material was whole blood, obtained at baseline. This receptor was taken from an adult who was a healthcare worker with PCR-confirmed SARS-CoV-2 infection or an uninfected control (not recorded which). This chain joins TRBV2 and TRBJ1-4; D unresolved. CDR3 DNA: TGTGCCAGCAGCGTAGGAACAAAACTGTTTTTT. Protein sequence: CASSVGTKLFF.